Described below is a single T cell receptor (beta chain) sequence and its context. These data come from a study of PD-L1 blockade in urothelial cancer. Some clones are missing from TCRdb's copy, which holds only in-frame ones; the method was immunoSEQ multiplex PCR. The sample lists approximately 91,000 clones, less than 85% occurring once. Time point indicated: peripheral blood 6 weeks after treatment start. Trimming removed 3 bases at V and 2 bases at J, with 22 bases between. The CDR3 contains 18 residues. Germline values: CDR1 MNHEY, CDR2 SMNVEV (reference sequence). Specimen: PBMCs, collected around atezolizumab (anti-PD-L1) treatment. The clonotype comes from a man aged 65 to 85 with urothelial cancer. The genes are TRBV27 and TRBJ1-2; perhaps TRBD1 as D (6 bases). This CDR3 is CASSFRQEHLSKNYGYTF. Here the CDR3 DNA reads TGTGCCAGCAGTTTCCGACAGGAACATCTCTCCAAAAACTATGGCTACACCTTC.